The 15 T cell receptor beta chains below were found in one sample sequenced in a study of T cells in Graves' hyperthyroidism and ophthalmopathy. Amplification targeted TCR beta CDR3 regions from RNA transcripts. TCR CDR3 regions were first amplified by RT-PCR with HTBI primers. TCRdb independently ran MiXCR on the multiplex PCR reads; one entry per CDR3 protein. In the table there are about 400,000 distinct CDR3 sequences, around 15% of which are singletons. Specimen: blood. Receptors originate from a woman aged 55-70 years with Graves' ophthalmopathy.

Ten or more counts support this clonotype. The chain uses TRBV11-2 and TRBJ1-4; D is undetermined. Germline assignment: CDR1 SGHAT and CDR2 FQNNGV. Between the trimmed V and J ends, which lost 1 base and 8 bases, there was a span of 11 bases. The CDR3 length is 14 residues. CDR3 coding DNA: TGTGCCAGCAGCTTAGTTACGCAACGGGAAAAACTGTTTTTT. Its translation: CASSLVTQREKLFF.

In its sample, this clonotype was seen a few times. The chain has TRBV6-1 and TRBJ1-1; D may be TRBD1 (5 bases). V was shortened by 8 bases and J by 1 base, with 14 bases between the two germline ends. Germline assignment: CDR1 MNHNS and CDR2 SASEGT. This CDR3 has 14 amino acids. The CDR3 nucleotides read TGTGCCAGCGGAGCAGGGCTTCCGAACACTGAAGCTTTCTTT. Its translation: CASGAGLPNTEAFF.

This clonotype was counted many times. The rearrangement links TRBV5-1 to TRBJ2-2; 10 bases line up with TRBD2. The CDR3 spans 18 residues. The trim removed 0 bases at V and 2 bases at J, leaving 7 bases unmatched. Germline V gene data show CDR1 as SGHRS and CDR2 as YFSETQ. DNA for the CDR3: TGCGCCAGCAGCTTGGTGCCTAGCGGGAGCCCTAACACCGGGGAGCTGTTTTTT. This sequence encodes CASSLVPSGSPNTGELFF.

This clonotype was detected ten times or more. CDR3 loop: CATSDRDRGKGYNEQFF. The DNA of the CDR3 is TGTGCCACCAGTGACCGGGATCGGGGGAAAGGGTACAATGAGCAGTTCTTC. This chain joins TRBV24-1 and TRBJ2-1; TRBD2 is a possible D gene (6 bases). CDR1 is KGHDR and CDR2 is SFDVKD in the germline V gene. V lost 4 bases, J lost 4 bases, and 19 bases lay in between. The CDR3 contains 17 residues.

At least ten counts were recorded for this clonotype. The chain's CDR3 is CASSQEVLDPDTQYF. The CDR3 DNA sequence: TGTGCCAGCAGCCAAGAGGTCCTCGACCCAGATACGCAGTATTTT. This chain links TRBV3-1 with TRBJ2-3, with unresolved D. V lost 0 bases to trimming and J lost 4 bases, with 11 bases between them. Germline V CDR1 and CDR2: LGHDT, YNNKEL (reference sequence). This CDR3 has 15 residues.

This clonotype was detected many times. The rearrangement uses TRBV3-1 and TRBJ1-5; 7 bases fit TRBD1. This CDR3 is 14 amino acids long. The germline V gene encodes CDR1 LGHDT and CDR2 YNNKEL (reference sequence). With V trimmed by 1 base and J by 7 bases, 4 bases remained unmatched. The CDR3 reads CASSQGTGSQPQHF. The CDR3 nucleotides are TGTGCCAGCAGCCAAGGGACAGGTTCCCAGCCCCAGCATTTT. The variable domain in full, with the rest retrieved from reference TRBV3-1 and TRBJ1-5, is DTAVSQTPKYLVTQMGNDKSIKCEQNLGHDTMYWYKQDSKKFLKIMFSYNNKELIINETVPNRFSPKSPDKAHLNLHINSLELGDSAVYFCASSQGTGSQPQHFGDGTRLSIL.

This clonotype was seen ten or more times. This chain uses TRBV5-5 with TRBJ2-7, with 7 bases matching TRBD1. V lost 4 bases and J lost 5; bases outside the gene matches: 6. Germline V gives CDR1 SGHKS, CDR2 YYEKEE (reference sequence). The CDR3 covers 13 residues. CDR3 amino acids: CASSLRQGDEQYF. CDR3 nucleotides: TGTGCCAGCAGCCTTCGACAGGGAGACGAGCAGTACTTC.

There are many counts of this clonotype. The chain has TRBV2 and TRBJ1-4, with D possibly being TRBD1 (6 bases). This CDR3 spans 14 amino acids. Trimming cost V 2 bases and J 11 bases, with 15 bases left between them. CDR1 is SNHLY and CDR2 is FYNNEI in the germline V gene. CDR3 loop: CASSERGGQGKLFF. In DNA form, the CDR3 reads TGTGCCAGCAGTGAAAGGGGGGGACAAGGGAAACTGTTTTTT.

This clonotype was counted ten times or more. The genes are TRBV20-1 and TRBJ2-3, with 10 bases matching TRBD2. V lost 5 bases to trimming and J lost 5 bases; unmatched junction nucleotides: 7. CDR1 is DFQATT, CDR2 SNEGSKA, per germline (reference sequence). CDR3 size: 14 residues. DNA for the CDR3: TGCAGTGCTGAGAGCGGGAGGGCCGAAGATACGCAGTATTTT. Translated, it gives CSAESGRAEDTQYF.

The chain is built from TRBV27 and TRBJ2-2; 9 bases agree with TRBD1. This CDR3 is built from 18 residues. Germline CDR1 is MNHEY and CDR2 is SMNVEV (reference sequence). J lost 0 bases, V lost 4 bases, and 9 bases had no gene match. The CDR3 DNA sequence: TGTGCCAGCAGTTCCGGGACAGGGTTCTTATCGAACACCGGGGAGCTGTTTTTT. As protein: CASSSGTGFLSNTGELFF.

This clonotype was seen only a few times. The CDR3 is CSLVGDTDTQYF. The CDR3 bases are TGCAGCTTGGTGGGGGACACAGATACGCAGTATTTT. The chain uses TRBV29-1 and TRBJ2-3; the D call may be TRBD1 or TRBD2 (5 bases each). Germline lookup yields CDR1 SQVTM and CDR2 ANQGSEA. Trimming shortened V by 8 bases and J by 2 bases, and 11 bases separated the two germline ends. The CDR3 contains 12 residues.

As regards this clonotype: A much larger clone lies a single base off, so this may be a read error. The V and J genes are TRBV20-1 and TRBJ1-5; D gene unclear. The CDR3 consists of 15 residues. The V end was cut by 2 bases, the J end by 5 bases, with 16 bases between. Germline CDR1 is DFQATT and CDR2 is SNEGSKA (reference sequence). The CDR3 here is CSARSRVGGDQPQHF. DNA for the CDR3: TGCAGTGCTAGATCCCGGGTAGGCGGCGATCAGCCCCAGCATTTT.

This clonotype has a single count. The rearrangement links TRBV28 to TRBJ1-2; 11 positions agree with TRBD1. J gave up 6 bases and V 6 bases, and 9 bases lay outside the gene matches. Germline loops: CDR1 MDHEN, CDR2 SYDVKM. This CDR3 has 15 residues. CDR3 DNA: TGTGCCAGCAGGAATACCGGGACAGGGGGAAATGGCTACACCTTC. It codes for CASRNTGTGGNGYTF.

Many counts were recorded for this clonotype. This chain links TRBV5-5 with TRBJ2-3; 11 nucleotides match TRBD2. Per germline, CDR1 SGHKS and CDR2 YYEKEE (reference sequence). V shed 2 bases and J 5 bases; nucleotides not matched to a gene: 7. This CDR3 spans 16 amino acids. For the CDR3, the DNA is TGTGCCAGCAGCTTAACGACTAGCGGGATAATAGATACGCAGTATTTT. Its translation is CASSLTTSGIIDTQYF. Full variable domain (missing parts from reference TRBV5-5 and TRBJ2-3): DAGVTQSPTHLIKTRGQQVTLRCSPISGHKSVSWYQQVLGQGPQFIFQYYEKEERGRGNFPDRFSARQFPNYSSELNVNALLLGDSALYLCASSLTTSGIIDTQYFGPGTRLTVL.

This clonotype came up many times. The CDR3 nucleotides read TGTGCCAGCAGCAGGGACAGGGATGCCGGGGAGCTGTTTTTT. The encoded protein is CASSRDRDAGELFF. The chain uses TRBV11-2 and TRBJ2-2, with 9 nucleotides matching TRBD1. The CDR3 has 14 amino acids. CDR1 SGHAT and CDR2 FQNNGV come from the germline V gene. J gave up 6 bases and V 5 bases, and 4 bases lay outside the gene matches.